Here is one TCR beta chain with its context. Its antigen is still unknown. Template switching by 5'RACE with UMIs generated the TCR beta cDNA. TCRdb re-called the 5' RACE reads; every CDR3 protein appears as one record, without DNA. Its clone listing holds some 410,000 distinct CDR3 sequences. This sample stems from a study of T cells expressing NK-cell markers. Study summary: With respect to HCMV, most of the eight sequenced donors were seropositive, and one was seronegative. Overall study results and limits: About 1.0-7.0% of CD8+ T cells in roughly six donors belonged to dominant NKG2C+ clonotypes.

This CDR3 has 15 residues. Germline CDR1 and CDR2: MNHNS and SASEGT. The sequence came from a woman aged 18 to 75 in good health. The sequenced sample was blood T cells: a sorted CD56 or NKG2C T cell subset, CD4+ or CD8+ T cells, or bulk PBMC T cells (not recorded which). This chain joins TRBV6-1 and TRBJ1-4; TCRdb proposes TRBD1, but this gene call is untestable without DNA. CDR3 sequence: CASNRQGATNEKLFF.